This TCR beta chain came from a study of identical twins. TCRdb processed the 5' RACE reads anew with MiXCR; each CDR3 protein has one entry. The table has roughly 750,000 distinct CDR3 sequences, approximately 21% seen once; the top ten hold more than 4%. V dropped 1 base and J dropped 15 bases, with 10 bases sitting between them. Per the germline V gene, CDR1 is SEHNR and CDR2 is FQNEAQ (reference sequence). This CDR3 has 12 amino acids. All donors were healthy Caucasians. General study results and limits: Memory repertoires showed no such pattern, whereas abundant cord blood beta clonotypes carried fewer insertions.

This clonotype is a singleton in its sample. The antigen is not known. This sample was shared with a second study, whose subject was T cells expressing NK-cell markers.

The clonotype was recovered from a woman aged 18-35 years in good health. Sequencing was performed on PBMCs. This chain connects TRBV7-9 to TRBJ1-6; no reliable D call. DNA of the CDR3: TGTGCCAGCAGCTTAGACGCCAATTACCTCCACTTT. Translation: CASSLDANYLHF.